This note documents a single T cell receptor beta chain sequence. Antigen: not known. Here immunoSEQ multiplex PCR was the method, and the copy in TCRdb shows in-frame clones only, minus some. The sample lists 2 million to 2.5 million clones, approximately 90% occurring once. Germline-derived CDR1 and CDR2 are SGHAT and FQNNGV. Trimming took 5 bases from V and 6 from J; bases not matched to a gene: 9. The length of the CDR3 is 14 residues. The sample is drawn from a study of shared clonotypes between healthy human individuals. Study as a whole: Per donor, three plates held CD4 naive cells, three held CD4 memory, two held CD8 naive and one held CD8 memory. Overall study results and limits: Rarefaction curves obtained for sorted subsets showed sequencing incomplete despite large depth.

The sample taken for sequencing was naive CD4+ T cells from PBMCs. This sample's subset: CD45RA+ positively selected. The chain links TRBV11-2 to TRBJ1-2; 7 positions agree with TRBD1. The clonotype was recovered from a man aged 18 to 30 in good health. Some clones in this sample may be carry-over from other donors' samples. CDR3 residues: CASSPLRDSDGYTF. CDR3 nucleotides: TGTGCCAGCAGCCCCCTACGGGACAGTGATGGCTACACCTTC.